This T cell receptor beta chain is from a study of cytomegalovirus exposure and HLA in healthy donors. Trimming pared 1 base from V and 5 bases from J, leaving 12 bases between. CDR3 size: 14 residues. Germline CDR1 is LGHNA and CDR2 is YSLEER. Researchers ran the PCR with 60 Vbeta and 13 Jbeta primers. Assay used: immunoSEQ multiplex PCR; TCRdb lists only in-frame clones, some missing. The sample carries more than 95,000 clones, about 80% recorded once. Sequencing used PBMCs. This clonotype originated in a woman between 45 and 65 years old in good health and CMV-seropositive. V gene TRBV4-3 combines with J gene TRBJ2-7; D may be TRBD1 (6 bases). The CDR3 spells CASSQGQTGNEQYF. The CDR3 nucleotides are TGCGCCAGCAGCCAAGGACAGACAGGTAACGAGCAGTACTTC.